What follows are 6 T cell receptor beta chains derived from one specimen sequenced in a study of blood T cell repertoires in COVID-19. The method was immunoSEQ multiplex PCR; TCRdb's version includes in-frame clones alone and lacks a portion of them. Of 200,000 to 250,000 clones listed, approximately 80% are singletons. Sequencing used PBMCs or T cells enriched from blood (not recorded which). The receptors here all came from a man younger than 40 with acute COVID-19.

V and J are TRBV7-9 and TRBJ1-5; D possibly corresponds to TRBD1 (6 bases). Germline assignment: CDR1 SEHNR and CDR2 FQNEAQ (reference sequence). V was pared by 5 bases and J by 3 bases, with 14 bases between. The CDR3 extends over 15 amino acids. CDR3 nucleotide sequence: TGTGCCAGCAGCCCCGGGGGGCGGGACAATCAGCCCCAGCATTTT. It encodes CASSPGGRDNQPQHF.

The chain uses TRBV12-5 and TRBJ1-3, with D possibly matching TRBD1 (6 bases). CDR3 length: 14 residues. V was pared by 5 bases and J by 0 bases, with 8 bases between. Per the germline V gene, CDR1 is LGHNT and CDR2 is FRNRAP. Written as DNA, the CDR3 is TGTGCTAGTGGTCGGACAGACTCTGGAAACACCATATATTTT. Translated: CASGRTDSGNTIYF.

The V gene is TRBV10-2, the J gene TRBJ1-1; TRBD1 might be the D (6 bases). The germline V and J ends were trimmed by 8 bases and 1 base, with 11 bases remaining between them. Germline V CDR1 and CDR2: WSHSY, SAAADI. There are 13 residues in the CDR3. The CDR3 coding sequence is TGCGCCAGCGGGGGACAACCGAACACTGAAGCTTTCTTT. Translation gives CASGGQPNTEAFF.

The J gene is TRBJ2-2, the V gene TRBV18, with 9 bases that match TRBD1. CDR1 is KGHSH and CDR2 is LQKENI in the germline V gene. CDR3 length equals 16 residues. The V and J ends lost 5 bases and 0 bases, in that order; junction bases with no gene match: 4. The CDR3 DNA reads TGTGCCAGCTCAACAACAGGGGGCGCGAACACCGGGGAGCTGTTTTTT. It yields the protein CASSTTGGANTGELFF. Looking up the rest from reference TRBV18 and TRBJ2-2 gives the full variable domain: NAGVMQNPRHLVRRRGQEARLRCSPMKGHSHVYWYRQLPEEGLKFMVYLQKENIIDESGMPKERFSAEFPKEGPSILRIQQVVRGDSAAYFCASSTTGGANTGELFFGEGSRLTVL.

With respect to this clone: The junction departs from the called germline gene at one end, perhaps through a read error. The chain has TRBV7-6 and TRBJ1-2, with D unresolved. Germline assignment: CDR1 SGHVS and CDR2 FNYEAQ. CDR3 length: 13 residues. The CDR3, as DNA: TGTGCCAGCAGCTTATGGGCGGGTAGTGGCTGCACCTTC. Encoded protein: CASSLWAGSGCTF.

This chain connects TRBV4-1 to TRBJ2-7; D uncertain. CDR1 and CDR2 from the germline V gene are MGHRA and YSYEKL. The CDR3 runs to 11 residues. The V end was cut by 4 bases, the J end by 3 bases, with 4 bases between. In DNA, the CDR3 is TGCGCCAGCAGCCCGGGCTACGAGCAGTACTTC. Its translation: CASSPGYEQYF.